The 2 T cell receptor beta chains below come from one sample, sequenced in a study of CD8+ T cells in alopecia areata. The sequencing template was cDNA reverse transcribed from extracted RNA. Data came from immunoSEQ multiplex PCR; TCRdb stores just in-frame clones and leaves some out. The sample carries about 200,000 clones, about 60% recorded once. The sequencing here drew on CD4+ T cells sorted from blood, taken at week 0. These receptor sequences come from a human donor with alopecia areata.

This chain connects TRBV4-1 to TRBJ1-2; the D gene is possibly TRBD1 (6 bases). Germline V gene data show CDR1 as MGHRA and CDR2 as YSYEKL. Deletions cut 6 bases from V and 8 bases from J, with 19 bases between. The CDR3 spans 14 residues. In nucleotides, the CDR3 is TGCGCCAGCAGGACGTACCAGGGGCATGGCGGCTACACCTTC. This gives the protein CASRTYQGHGGYTF.

J is TRBJ1-1 and V is TRBV6-4, with no clear D. CDR1 and CDR2 (germline): MRHNA, SNTAGT. The CDR3 is made up of 13 amino acids. Deletions cut 2 bases from V and 1 base from J, with 5 bases between. CDR3: CASSDPGNTEAFF. In DNA, the CDR3 is TGTGCCAGCAGTGACCCAGGGAACACTGAAGCTTTCTTT.